This T cell receptor (beta chain) was retrieved from a study of cytomegalovirus exposure and HLA in healthy donors. Primers for the PCR totalled 60 Vbeta and 13 Jbeta. TCRdb's copy holds only in-frame clones and misses some; the assay was immunoSEQ multiplex PCR. The sample has almost 80,000 clones; 67% are singletons. CDR3 length: 18 amino acids. The sequenced sample was PBMCs. The V and J genes are TRBV21-1 and TRBJ2-1; the table's D call, TRBD2, has no DNA check behind it. TRBV21-1 is marked as a pseudogene. The sequence was obtained from a woman in her forties or fifties in good health and CMV-seropositive. CDR3 coding DNA: TGTGCCAGCAGCCGGCGGGCTAGCGGGACTTACTCCTACAATGAGCAGTTCTTC. It codes for CASSRRASGTYSYNEQFF.